The 32 T cell receptor beta chains presented below share a single source sample, sequenced in a study of T cells in Graves' hyperthyroidism and ophthalmopathy. Amplification of TCR beta CDR3 regions was performed using RNA transcripts as template. Primed by the HTBI set, a first-round RT-PCR was run on the TCR CDR3. TCRdb re-called the multiplex PCR reads with MiXCR, one entry per CDR3 protein. The table includes a few hundred thousand distinct CDR3 sequences, approximately 16% detected once. The specimen sequenced was blood. The origin of the receptors is a woman aged 45-59 years with Graves' hyperthyroidism that later progressed to Graves' ophthalmopathy.

V gene TRBV30 combines with J gene TRBJ2-5; D uncertain. The CDR3 length is 10 residues. V was pared by 1 base and J by 6 bases, with 3 bases between. The germline CDR1 and CDR2 sequences are GTSNPN and SVGIG (reference sequence). The chain's CDR3 is CAWSGKTQYF. In nucleotides, the CDR3 is TGTGCCTGGAGTGGGAAGACCCAGTACTTC.

In this sample, this clonotype turned up a few times. V usage is TRBV6-2 or TRBV6-3 and J usage is TRBJ2-1, with D possibly being TRBD1 (5 bases). This CDR3 contains 15 residues. The V and J ends lost 5 bases and 2 bases respectively, with 13 bases between them. Germline V CDR1 and CDR2: MNHEY, SVGEGT. The CDR3 coding sequence is TGTGCCAGCAGTCACGAGCTAGGGGCCTACAATGAGCAGTTCTTC. This translates into CASSHELGAYNEQFF.

In this sample, this clonotype turned up a few times. The chain links TRBV30 to TRBJ1-2, with D unclear. V gave up 0 bases and J gave up 2 bases, with 7 bases separating them. The length of the CDR3 is 13 residues. CDR1 is GTSNPN, CDR2 SVGIG, per germline (reference sequence). Written as DNA, the CDR3 is TGTGCCTGGAGTGTGGGCAGCAACTATGGCTACACCTTC. Translated: CAWSVGSNYGYTF.

In its sample, this clonotype was seen many times. This chain joins TRBV20-1 and TRBJ2-7; possible D gene TRBD2, 5 bases. Trimming took 0 bases from V and 0 from J, leaving 9 bases between them. This CDR3 has 14 amino acids. Germline V gene data show CDR1 as DFQATT and CDR2 as SNEGSKA (reference sequence). The CDR3 spells CSAREVEGSYEQYF. Here the CDR3 DNA reads TGCAGTGCTAGAGAGGTCGAGGGCTCCTACGAGCAGTACTTC.

J is TRBJ1-5 and V is TRBV2, with D perhaps TRBD1 (5 bases). CDR3 length: 17 residues. V was shortened by 6 bases and J by 6 bases, with 24 bases between the two germline ends. Germline V gene sequence: CDR1 SNHLY, CDR2 FYNNEI. The CDR3 DNA reads TGTGCCAGCAGCTTAGCGCCGACAGTTTCTTATGGTCAGCCCCAGCATTTT. Translating gives CASSLAPTVSYGQPQHF.

This clonotype was seen repeatedly, ten times or more. The chain carries TRBV20-1 and TRBJ2-2; 9 bases line up with TRBD1. The germline V gene encodes CDR1 DFQATT and CDR2 SNEGSKA (reference sequence). V trimming: 3 bases; J trimming: 5 bases; junction bases outside the gene matches: 4. This CDR3 has 14 residues. CDR3 loop: CSASTGGMTGELFF. In DNA form, the CDR3 reads TGCAGTGCTAGCACAGGGGGCATGACCGGGGAGCTGTTTTTT.

As to this clonotype: A much more abundant neighbour one base away suggests this may be a read error. The V gene is TRBV19, the J gene TRBJ1-1; D is undetermined. Trimming took 10 bases from V and 7 from J, leaving 16 bases between them. Germline lookup yields CDR1 LNHDA and CDR2 SQIVND (reference sequence). The CDR3 is 12 residues long. The DNA for the CDR3 is TGTGCCACCCAAGGGCGGCGGGATGAAGCTTTCTTT. It translates to CATQGRRDEAFF.

The sample holds many counts of this clonotype. This chain links TRBV6-1 with TRBJ2-7, with no clear D. Germline V gives CDR1 MNHNS, CDR2 SASEGT. The CDR3 consists of 14 residues. Trimming removed 1 base from V and 2 bases from J, with 9 bases in between. For the CDR3, the DNA is TGTGCCAGCAGTGAAGAGCTTGAAACCTACGAGCAGTACTTC. Encoded protein: CASSEELETYEQYF.

This sequence joins TRBV4-1 and TRBJ2-1; 12 bases map to TRBD2. The V segment lost 9 bases and the J segment 5 bases; nucleotides outside the gene matches: 2. The V gene's germline CDR1 is MGHRA and CDR2 YSYEKL. The CDR3 length is 13 residues. CDR3 sequence: CASGLAGHNEQFF. The DNA of the CDR3 is TGCGCCAGTGGACTAGCGGGACACAATGAGCAGTTCTTC.

This clonotype was counted at least ten times. The rearrangement joins TRBV28 to TRBJ1-5; weak D call: TRBD1 (6 bases). CDR1 and CDR2 (germline): MDHEN, SYDVKM. The V end lost 2 bases, the J end lost 7 bases, and 15 bases lay between the germline ends. The CDR3 has 15 residues. This CDR3 reads CASSLGEGVGQPQHF. Written as DNA, the CDR3 is TGTGCCAGCAGTTTAGGGGAGGGGGTGGGGCAGCCCCAGCATTTT. The whole variable domain, filled in from reference TRBV28 and TRBJ1-5, reads DVKVTQSSRYLVKRTGEKVFLECVQDMDHENMFWYRQDPGLGLRLIYFSYDVKMKEKGDIPEGYSVSREKKERFSLILESASTNQTSMYLCASSLGEGVGQPQHFGDGTRLSIL.

This clonotype was seen at least ten times. The chain has TRBV6-2 or TRBV6-3 and TRBJ1-3; tentative D call: TRBD1 (5 bases). Germline lookup yields CDR1 MNHEY and CDR2 SVGEGT. Trimming removed 9 bases at V and 0 bases at J, with 12 bases between. This CDR3 region has 14 residues. The CDR3 sequence: CASRPGLSGNTIYF. The CDR3 DNA sequence: TGTGCCAGTCGCCCGGGACTCTCTGGAAACACCATATATTTT.

The chain carries TRBV20-1 and TRBJ2-7; D possibly corresponds to TRBD2 (5 bases). Trimming left V 3 bases short and J 4 bases short, with 16 bases between. This CDR3 region has 14 residues. Germline CDR1 DFQATT, CDR2 SNEGSKA (reference sequence). CDR3 sequence: CSASPGVGAYEQYF. The CDR3 DNA reads as TGCAGTGCTAGTCCCGGGGTGGGTGCTTACGAGCAGTACTTC.

This chain joins TRBV6-1 and TRBJ2-1; 11 positions match TRBD2. V shed 4 bases and J 6 bases; nucleotides not matched to a gene: 14. CDR1 MNHNS and CDR2 SASEGT come from the germline V gene. The length of the CDR3 is 18 residues. CDR3 protein: CASSASQTSGIEVNEQFF. The CDR3 DNA is TGTGCCAGCAGTGCTAGCCAGACTAGCGGGATTGAGGTCAATGAGCAGTTCTTC.

With respect to this clonotype: A much larger clone lies a single base off, so this may be a read error. The V and J genes are TRBV2 and TRBJ2-7; 9 bases fit TRBD1. Per the germline V gene, CDR1 is SNHLY and CDR2 is FYNNEI. The CDR3 totals 15 residues. Trimming removed 3 bases from V and 3 bases from J; junction bases left unmatched: 6. The CDR3 loop is CASSEADRGSYEQYF. The CDR3 nucleotides are TGTGCCAGCAGTGAGGCGGACAGGGGCAGCTACGAGCAGTACTTC.

V is TRBV4-1 and J is TRBJ1-1; maybe TRBD1 (5 bases). CDR1 and CDR2 from the germline V gene are MGHRA and YSYEKL. Trimming took off 0 bases at V and 1 base at J, with 6 bases between the two ends. The CDR3 consists of 14 residues. CDR3 nucleotides: TGCGCCAGCAGCCAAGATGGGGGGAACACTGAAGCTTTCTTT. It is translated as CASSQDGGNTEAFF.

This clonotype has ten or more counts. The chain is built from TRBV28 and TRBJ1-5; D gene unclear. Germline V lookup: CDR1 MDHEN, CDR2 SYDVKM. The CDR3 has 13 amino acids. V was shortened by 7 bases and J by 1 base, with 8 bases between the two germline ends. This CDR3 is CASMVPSNQPQHF. The CDR3 coding sequence is TGTGCCAGCATGGTCCCAAGCAATCAGCCCCAGCATTTT.

The chain links TRBV10-3 to TRBJ2-7; D is ambiguous. V dropped 0 bases and J dropped 6 bases, with 21 bases sitting between them. Per the germline V gene, CDR1 is ENHRY and CDR2 is SYGVKD. This CDR3 spans 17 amino acids. CDR3: CAISESRSSGPPREQYF. The DNA for the CDR3 is TGTGCCATCAGTGAGTCGAGGAGTTCCGGGCCCCCCCGCGAGCAGTACTTC.

The chain links TRBV4-2 to TRBJ2-1; 12 bases are a match to TRBD2. Germline assignment: CDR1 LGHNA and CDR2 YNFKEQ. The CDR3 runs 17 residues. The J segment lost 2 bases and the V segment lost 2 bases, leaving 4 bases of the junction unmatched. The CDR3 DNA reads TGTGCCAGCAGCCAACAAGCTAGCGGGAGGGCCTACAATGAGCAGTTCTTC. The encoded protein is CASSQQASGRAYNEQFF.

This clonotype was seen at least ten times. The rearrangement joins TRBV20-1 to TRBJ1-5, with D perhaps TRBD1 (6 bases). This CDR3 has 11 residues. CDR1 and CDR2 from the germline V gene are DFQATT and SNEGSKA (reference sequence). Between the trimmed V and J ends, which lost 6 bases and 6 bases, there was a span of 9 bases. The CDR3 loop reads CSARGTQPQHF. In DNA, the CDR3 is TGCAGTGCGAGGGGGACTCAGCCCCAGCATTTT.

This clonotype was seen only a few times. The V call is TRBV13, the J call TRBJ1-2; D uncertain. This CDR3 spans 14 amino acids. V lost 4 bases, J lost 1 base, and 10 bases lay in between. Germline CDR1 and CDR2: PRHDT and FYEKMQ (reference sequence). CDR3 amino acids: CASSSLLINYGYTF. CDR3 in DNA: TGTGCCAGCAGCTCCCTACTTATTAACTATGGCTACACCTTC.

The sample holds many counts of this clonotype. This chain connects TRBV28 to TRBJ2-4, with D possibly matching TRBD2 (7 bases). The ends were cut back, 2 bases at V and 1 base at J, with 18 bases in the middle. CDR1 is MDHEN, CDR2 SYDVKM, per germline. The CDR3 has 18 amino acids. The CDR3 sequence: CASSLLGEGGFAKNIQYF. The CDR3 DNA reads as TGTGCCAGCAGTTTACTCGGGGAGGGGGGGTTCGCCAAAAACATTCAGTACTTC.

This clonotype has a count of ten or more. The rearrangement joins TRBV7-2 to TRBJ2-5; TRBD1 matches 7 bases. The CDR3 runs to 14 residues. Germline assignment: CDR1 SGHTA and CDR2 FQGNSA. V shed 5 bases and J 5 bases; nucleotides not matched to a gene: 8. CDR3 DNA sequence: TGTGCCAGCAGCCGCCGACAGGGTTGGGAGACCCAGTACTTC. It specifies CASSRRQGWETQYF. Using reference TRBV7-2 and TRBJ2-5 for the parts outside the CDR3, the full variable domain is GAGVSQSPSNKVTEKGKDVELRCDPISGHTALYWYRQSLGQGLEFLIYFQGNSAPDKSGLPSDRFSAERTGGSVSTLTIQRTQQEDSAVYLCASSRRQGWETQYFGPGTRLLVL.

This clonotype was seen repeatedly, ten times or more. The chain combines TRBV20-1 with TRBJ2-5, with 12 bases that match TRBD2. Trimming at V came to 2 bases and at J to 4 bases, leaving 8 bases not matched to a gene. The CDR3 loop spans 16 amino acids. The germline CDR1 and CDR2 sequences are DFQATT and SNEGSKA (reference sequence). Here the CDR3 reads CSARWGLAGETETQYF. The CDR3 region has the DNA TGCAGTGCTAGATGGGGACTAGCGGGCGAGACAGAGACCCAGTACTTC.

A word on this clonotype: No conserved phenylalanine or tryptophan ends this CDR3, so it is likely a read error. J is TRBJ2-7 and V is TRBV7-2; 8 nucleotides line up with TRBD1. The CDR3 contains 15 residues. Unmatched junction bases numbered 4, after V lost 1 base and J lost 2 bases. CDR1 and CDR2 (germline): SGHTA, FQGNSA. Here the CDR3 reads CASSLVGQGPYEQYY. CDR3 bases: TGTGCCAGCAGCTTAGTTGGACAGGGCCCCTACGAGCAGTACTAC.

This clonotype was found many times. V gene TRBV20-1 combines with J gene TRBJ1-5, with TRBD1 matching over 7 bases. After removal of 2 bases from V and 7 bases from J, the junction contained 11 bases not matched to a gene. This CDR3 region has 15 residues. Germline CDR1 reads DFQATT; CDR2 reads SNEGSKA (reference sequence). In nucleotides, the CDR3 is TGCAGTGCTAGACCCCACAGGGGCGGTTGGCAGCCCCAGCATTTT. As protein: CSARPHRGGWQPQHF.

This clonotype was counted many times. This rearrangement joins TRBV7-9 to TRBJ2-7; 8 bases match TRBD1. The junction had 10 bases not matched to a gene; V was cut back by 1 base and J by 5 bases. Per germline, CDR1 SEHNR and CDR2 FQNEAQ (reference sequence). The CDR3 has 16 amino acids. CDR3: CASSLGDGDRPHEQYF. CDR3 DNA: TGTGCCAGCAGCTTAGGCGACGGGGACAGGCCCCACGAGCAGTACTTC.

There are many counts of this clonotype. The genes are TRBV28 and TRBJ2-1, with D perhaps matching TRBD2 (5 bases). CDR1 MDHEN and CDR2 SYDVKM come from the germline V gene. This CDR3 spans 14 amino acids. V lost 5 bases and J lost 6, with 14 bases in between. CDR3 coding DNA: TGTGCCAGCAGTCCCGACTATAGGCGCAATGAGCAGTTCTTC. It encodes CASSPDYRRNEQFF.

This clonotype has just a few counts. The rearrangement uses TRBV7-3 and TRBJ2-4, with 8 bases lining up with TRBD1. There are 15 residues in the CDR3. CDR1 and CDR2 from the germline V gene are SGHTA and FQGTGA. J lost 0 bases, V lost 4 bases, and 2 bases had no gene match. The CDR3 protein is CASSWTGLAKNIQYF. The CDR3 coding sequence is TGTGCCAGCAGCTGGACAGGGTTAGCCAAAAACATTCAGTACTTC.

This clonotype was seen many times. The chain has TRBV6-5 and TRBJ1-3; D possibly corresponds to TRBD1 (5 bases). Germline values: CDR1 MNHEY, CDR2 SVGAGI. Trimming took off 0 bases at V and 4 bases at J, with 10 bases between the two ends. The CDR3 consists of 15 residues. The CDR3 coding sequence is TGTGCCAGCAGTTACTCAAGGGGCCGGGGAAACACCATATATTTT. This codes for CASSYSRGRGNTIYF.

This clonotype appeared many times. The chain combines TRBV28 with TRBJ1-2, with 8 bases aligning to TRBD1. The CDR3 covers 16 residues. Germline CDR1 is MDHEN and CDR2 is SYDVKM. The J segment lost 6 bases and the V segment lost 4 bases, leaving 13 bases of the junction unmatched. CDR3 nucleotide sequence: TGTGCCAGCAGTTCTTCCGGGGGACAGGTTGTCGATGGCTACACCTTC. The encoded protein is CASSSSGGQVVDGYTF.

This clonotype came up many times. This sequence joins TRBV2 and TRBJ1-2, with a possible D match to TRBD1 (6 bases). Trimming pared 8 bases from V and 2 bases from J, leaving 9 bases between. From germline, CDR1 is SNHLY and CDR2 FYNNEI. CDR3 size: 12 residues. The CDR3 spells CASQDRNYGYTF. The CDR3 DNA follows: TGTGCCAGCCAGGACAGAAACTATGGCTACACCTTC.

The gene calls are TRBV6-4 and TRBJ1-6; D is unclear. Trimming took off 4 bases at V and 6 bases at J, with 13 bases between the two ends. This CDR3 spans 15 amino acids. Per the germline V gene, CDR1 is MRHNA and CDR2 is SNTAGT. The CDR3 spells CASSGDANPNSPLHF. CDR3 DNA sequence: TGTGCCAGCAGTGGGGATGCCAACCCTAATTCACCCCTCCACTTT.